This T cell receptor beta chain was profiled in a study of cytomegalovirus exposure and HLA in healthy donors. Turning to the study itself: Approximately 180 million T cells yielded around 120 million unique TCR beta sequences in earlier analysis. Assignment to the Caucasian-associated ancestry cluster applied to around four fifths of the approximately 400 genotyped donors.

The CDR3 contains 12 residues. Trimming removed 4 bases at V and 4 bases at J, with 7 bases between. In germline, CDR1 is SGHVS, CDR2 FQNEAQ. To note about this clone: The antigen remains unidentified.

Study conclusions and caveats: When a later analysis was performed, an Asian-associated ancestry cluster reportedly had fewer N-insertions than the approximately 680-donor mean.

In the PCR, 60 Vbeta and 13 Jbeta primers were used. In the study's own analysis: There were tens of millions of unique TCR beta chains by a later count, and around 10 million of them were shared. Libraries were prepared by immunoSEQ multiplex PCR; TCRdb keeps only in-frame clonotypes and omits some of them. The V and J calls and the clone size are those of that table, but D and trimming were determined from the DNA. Altogether around 100,000 clones are present, roughly two thirds being singletons, with the ten largest covering 2% to 2.5%. Sequencing was done on a sample of PBMCs. The chain links TRBV7-8 to TRBJ2-5; a weak D match, TRBD1 (6 bases). The source of this sequence is a woman in her 30s in good health and CMV-seronegative. CDR3 in DNA: TGTGCCAGCAGCTCAGGGGTAGAGACCCAGTACTTC. It is translated as CASSSGVETQYF.